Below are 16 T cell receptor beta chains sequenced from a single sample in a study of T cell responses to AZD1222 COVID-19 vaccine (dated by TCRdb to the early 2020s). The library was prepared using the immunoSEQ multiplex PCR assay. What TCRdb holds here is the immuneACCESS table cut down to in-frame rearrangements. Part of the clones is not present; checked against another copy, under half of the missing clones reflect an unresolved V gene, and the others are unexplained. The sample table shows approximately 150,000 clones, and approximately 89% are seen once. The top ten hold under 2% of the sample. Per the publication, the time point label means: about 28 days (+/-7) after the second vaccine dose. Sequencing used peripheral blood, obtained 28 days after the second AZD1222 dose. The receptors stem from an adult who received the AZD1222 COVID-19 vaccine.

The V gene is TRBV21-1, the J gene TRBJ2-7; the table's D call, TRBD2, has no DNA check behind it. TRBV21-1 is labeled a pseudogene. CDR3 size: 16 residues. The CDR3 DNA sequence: TGTGCCAGCAGCAAAGTAGAACAGGAGGGGACCTACGAGCAGTACTTC. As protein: CASSKVEQEGTYEQYF.

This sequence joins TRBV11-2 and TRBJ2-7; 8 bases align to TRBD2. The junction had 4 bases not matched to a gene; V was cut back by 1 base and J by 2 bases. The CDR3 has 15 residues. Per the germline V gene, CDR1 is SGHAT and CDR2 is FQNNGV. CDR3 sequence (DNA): TGTGCCAGCAGCTTAGCGGTAGCGGGAACCTACGAGCAGTACTTC. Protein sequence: CASSLAVAGTYEQYF. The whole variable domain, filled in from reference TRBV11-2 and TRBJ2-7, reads EAGVAQSPRYKIIEKRQSVAFWCNPISGHATLYWYQQILGQGPKLLIQFQNNGVVDDSQLPKDRFSAERLKGVDSTLKIQPAKLEDSAVYLCASSLAVAGTYEQYFGPGTRLTVT.

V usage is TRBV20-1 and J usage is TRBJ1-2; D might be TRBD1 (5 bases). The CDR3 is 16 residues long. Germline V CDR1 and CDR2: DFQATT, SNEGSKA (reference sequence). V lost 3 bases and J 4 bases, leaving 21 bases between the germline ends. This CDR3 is CSASRQGRSGSYGYTF. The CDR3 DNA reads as TGCAGTGCTAGTCGGCAGGGAAGATCGGGTAGCTATGGCTACACCTTC.

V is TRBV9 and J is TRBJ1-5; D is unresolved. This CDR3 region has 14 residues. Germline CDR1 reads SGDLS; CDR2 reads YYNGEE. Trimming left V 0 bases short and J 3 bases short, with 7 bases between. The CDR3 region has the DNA TGTGCCAGCAGCGTAGGAACAGACAATCAGCCCCAGCATTTT. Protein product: CASSVGTDNQPQHF.

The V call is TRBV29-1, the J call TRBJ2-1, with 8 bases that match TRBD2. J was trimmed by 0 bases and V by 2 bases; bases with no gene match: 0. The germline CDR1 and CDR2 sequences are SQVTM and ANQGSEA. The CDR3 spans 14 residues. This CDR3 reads CSVESGSSYNEQFF. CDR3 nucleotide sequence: TGCAGCGTTGAAAGCGGGAGCTCCTACAATGAGCAGTTCTTC.

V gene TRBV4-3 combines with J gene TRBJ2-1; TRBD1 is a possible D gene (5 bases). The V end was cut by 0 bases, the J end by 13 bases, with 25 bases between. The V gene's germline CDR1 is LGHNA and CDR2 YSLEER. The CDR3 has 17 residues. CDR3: CASSQDRLGAPLYGQFF. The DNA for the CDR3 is TGCGCCAGCAGCCAAGATAGGTTAGGGGCCCCCCTCTATGGTCAGTTCTTC.

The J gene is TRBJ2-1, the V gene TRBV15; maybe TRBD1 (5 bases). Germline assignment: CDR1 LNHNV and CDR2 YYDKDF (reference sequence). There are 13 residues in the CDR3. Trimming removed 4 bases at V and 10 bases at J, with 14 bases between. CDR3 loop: CATSTRSGQEQFF. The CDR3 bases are TGTGCCACCAGCACCCGCTCAGGGCAGGAGCAGTTCTTC.

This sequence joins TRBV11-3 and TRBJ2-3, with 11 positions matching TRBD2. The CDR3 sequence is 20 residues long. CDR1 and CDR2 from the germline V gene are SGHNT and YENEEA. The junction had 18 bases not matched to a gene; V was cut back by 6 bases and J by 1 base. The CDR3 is CASSPPWGNAGLAGTDTQYF. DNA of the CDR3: TGTGCCAGCAGTCCTCCCTGGGGGAATGCGGGACTAGCGGGCACAGATACGCAGTATTTT.

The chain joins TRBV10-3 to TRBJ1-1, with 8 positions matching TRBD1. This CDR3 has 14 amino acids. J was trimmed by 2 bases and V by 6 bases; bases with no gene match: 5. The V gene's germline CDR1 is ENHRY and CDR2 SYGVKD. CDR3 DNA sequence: TGTGCCATCAGGACACAGGGGGGAAACACTGAAGCTTTCTTT. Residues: CAIRTQGGNTEAFF.

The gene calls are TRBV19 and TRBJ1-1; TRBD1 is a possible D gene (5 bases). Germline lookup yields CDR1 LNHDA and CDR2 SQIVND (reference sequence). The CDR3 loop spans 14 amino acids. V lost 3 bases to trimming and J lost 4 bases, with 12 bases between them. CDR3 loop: CASSIEGIGTEAFF. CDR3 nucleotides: TGTGCCAGTAGTATTGAGGGGATTGGCACTGAAGCTTTCTTT.

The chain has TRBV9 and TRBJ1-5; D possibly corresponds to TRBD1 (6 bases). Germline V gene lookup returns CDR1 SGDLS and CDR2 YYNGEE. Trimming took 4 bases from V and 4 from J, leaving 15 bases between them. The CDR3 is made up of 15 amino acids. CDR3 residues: CASSLSGARNQPQHF. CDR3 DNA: TGTGCCAGCAGCCTGTCGGGGGCGCGAAATCAGCCCCAGCATTTT. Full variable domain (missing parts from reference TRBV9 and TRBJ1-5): DSGVTQTPKHLITATGQRVTLRCSPRSGDLSVYWYQQSLDQGLQFLIQYYNGEERAKGNILERFSAQQFPDLHSELNLSSLELGDSALYFCASSLSGARNQPQHFGDGTRLSIL.

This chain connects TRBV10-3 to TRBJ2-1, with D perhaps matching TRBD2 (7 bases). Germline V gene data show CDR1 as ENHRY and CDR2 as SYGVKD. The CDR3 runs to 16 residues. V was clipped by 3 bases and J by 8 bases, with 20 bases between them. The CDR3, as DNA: TGTGCCATCAGTGAATCCCGACTAGCCTCAGGGGATGAGCAGTTCTTC. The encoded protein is CAISESRLASGDEQFF.

The chain's CDR3 is CASSGREVSNEQFF. The CDR3 DNA reads as TGTGCCAGCAGCGGGCGGGAAGTCTCCAATGAGCAGTTCTTC. V gene TRBV7-8 combines with J gene TRBJ2-1, with a possible D match to TRBD2 (6 bases). Germline V gene sequence: CDR1 SGHVS, CDR2 FQNEAQ. V was shortened by 5 bases and J by 6 bases, with 14 bases between the two germline ends. The CDR3 runs to 14 residues. Looking up the rest from reference TRBV7-8 and TRBJ2-1 gives the full variable domain: GAGVSQSPRYKVAKRGQDVALRCDPISGHVSLFWYQQALGQGPEFLTYFQNEAQLDKSGLPSDRFFAERPEGSVSTLKIQRTQQEDSAVYLCASSGREVSNEQFFGPGTRLTVL.

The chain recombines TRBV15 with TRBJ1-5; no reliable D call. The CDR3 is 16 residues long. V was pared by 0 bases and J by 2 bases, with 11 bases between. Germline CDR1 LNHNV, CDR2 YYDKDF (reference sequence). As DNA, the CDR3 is TGTGCCACCAGCAGAGATTCGACGAGGCGCAATCAGCCCCAGCATTTT. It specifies CATSRDSTRRNQPQHF.

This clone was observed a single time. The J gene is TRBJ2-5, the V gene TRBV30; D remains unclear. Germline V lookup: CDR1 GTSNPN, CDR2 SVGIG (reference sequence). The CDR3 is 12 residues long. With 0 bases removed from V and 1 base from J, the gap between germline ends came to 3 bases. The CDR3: CAWSVSQETQYF. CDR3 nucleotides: TGTGCCTGGAGTGTCAGCCAAGAGACCCAGTACTTC.

The CDR3 loop reads CATSSSFGKNTEAFF. The CDR3 region has the DNA TGTGCCACCAGTTCATCGTTTGGCAAGAACACTGAAGCTTTCTTT. The chain couples TRBV24-1 to TRBJ1-1; D is unclear. The CDR3 extends over 15 amino acids. Trimming took off 6 bases at V and 1 base at J, with 14 bases between the two ends. Germline V gene sequence: CDR1 KGHDR, CDR2 SFDVKD.